Each of the 18 T cell receptor beta chains below was sequenced from the same sample in a study of cytomegalovirus exposure and HLA in healthy donors. PCR was performed using 60 Vbeta and 13 Jbeta primers. Repertoires were generated with immunoSEQ multiplex PCR, while TCRdb's copy carries only in-frame clones and drops some. The sample has 150,000 to 200,000 clones; roughly 90% are singletons. Specimen: PBMCs. The receptors originated from a girl under three years old in good health and CMV-seronegative.

The CDR3 loop is CAIQGLNTEAFF. CDR3 nucleotide sequence: TGTGCCATTCAGGGGTTGAACACTGAAGCTTTCTTT. The rearrangement uses TRBV10-3 and TRBJ1-1; a weak D match, TRBD1 (6 bases). The germline V gene encodes CDR1 ENHRY and CDR2 SYGVKD. The ends were cut back, 9 bases at V and 0 bases at J, with 8 bases in the middle. The CDR3 covers 12 residues.

This chain connects TRBV10-1 to TRBJ2-5; 9 nucleotides align to TRBD2. The germline gives CDR1 WNHNN, CDR2 SYGVQD (reference sequence). Unmatched junction bases numbered 9, after V lost 3 bases and J lost 4 bases. The CDR3 has 16 amino acids. The CDR3 sequence: CASSDSSGVIGETQYF. Here the CDR3 DNA reads TGCGCCAGCAGTGATTCTAGCGGGGTTATTGGAGAGACCCAGTACTTC.

The chain carries TRBV5-1 and TRBJ2-5; D is possibly TRBD2 (7 bases). CDR1 is SGHRS and CDR2 is YFSETQ in the germline V gene. V lost 0 bases and J 5 bases, leaving 14 bases between the germline ends. The CDR3 sequence is 15 residues long. The CDR3 nucleotides are TGCGCCAGCAGCTTGGGCGGGGGCATCGGGGAGACCCAGTACTTC. It specifies CASSLGGGIGETQYF.

The rearrangement uses TRBV19 and TRBJ2-1, with 9 bases identical to TRBD1. Germline CDR1 and CDR2: LNHDA and SQIVND (reference sequence). Trimming cost V 6 bases and J 7 bases; bases outside gene matches: 7. The CDR3 sequence is 14 residues long. CDR3 DNA: TGTGCCAGTAGGAGTGACAGGGGGGGGAATGAGCAGTTCTTC. It translates to CASRSDRGGNEQFF.

This clone was counted between two and nine times. The CDR3 sequence is CASKVLAGGYF. The CDR3 DNA is TGTGCCAGTAAAGTCTTGGCAGGGGGGTATTTT. This rearrangement joins TRBV19 to TRBJ2-3; the match to TRBD1 covers 7 bases. Unmatched junction bases numbered 9, after V lost 7 bases and J lost 14 bases. Germline-derived CDR1 and CDR2 are LNHDA and SQIVND (reference sequence). The CDR3 consists of 11 residues.

The chain recombines TRBV5-1 with TRBJ2-1; perhaps TRBD2 as D (5 bases). Germline loops: CDR1 SGHRS, CDR2 YFSETQ. The CDR3 contains 13 residues. V shed 5 bases and J shed 7 bases, with 13 bases lying between them. The CDR3: CASRYGVGNEQFF. CDR3 bases: TGCGCCAGCAGGTACGGGGTAGGGAATGAGCAGTTCTTC.

This sequence joins TRBV7-2 and TRBJ1-2; D call uncertain. V lost 6 bases and J lost 7, with 18 bases in between. The CDR3 sequence is 14 residues long. Germline V gene lookup returns CDR1 SGHTA and CDR2 FQGNSA. CDR3 nucleotides: TGTGCCAGCAGTTTCAACGGGATAGGGTGTGGCTACACCTTC. Protein sequence: CASSFNGIGCGYTF.

The CDR3 DNA reads as TGCGCCAGCAGCTTGGCAGATATGCTCGCTGAAGCTTTCTTT. This translates into CASSLADMLAEAFF. The rearrangement links TRBV5-1 to TRBJ1-1; unclear D gene. Germline V gives CDR1 SGHRS, CDR2 YFSETQ. The CDR3 runs to 14 residues. V was cut by 0 bases and J by 6 bases, with 12 bases left in between. The entire variable domain, with the rest obtained from reference TRBV5-1 and TRBJ1-1, is as follows: KAGVTQTPRYLIKTRGQQVTLSCSPISGHRSVSWYQQTPGQGLQFLFEYFSETQRNKGNFPGRFSGRQFSNSRSEMNVSTLELGDSALYLCASSLADMLAEAFFGQGTRLTVV.

The chain recombines TRBV5-1 with TRBJ2-3; no clear D gene. Trimming left V 5 bases short and J 2 bases short, with 12 bases between. The germline V gene has CDR1 SGHRS and CDR2 YFSETQ. The CDR3 length is 14 residues. This chain's CDR3 is CASRTGTDTDTQYF. CDR3 sequence (DNA): TGCGCCAGCAGGACTGGAACCGACACAGATACGCAGTATTTT.

The chain uses TRBV5-1 and TRBJ2-5; D may be TRBD2 (5 bases). Germline CDR1 and CDR2: SGHRS and YFSETQ. The CDR3 consists of 13 residues. Trimming took off 2 bases at V and 5 bases at J, with 10 bases between the two ends. CDR3 region: CASSFGIRETQYF. DNA for the CDR3: TGCGCCAGCAGCTTCGGGATTCGGGAGACCCAGTACTTC.

The J gene is TRBJ1-2, the V gene TRBV5-1; TRBD1 matches 10 bases. Germline V gene sequence: CDR1 SGHRS, CDR2 YFSETQ. The V and J ends lost 4 bases and 13 bases, in that order; junction bases with no gene match: 7. There are 12 residues in the CDR3. CDR3 loop: CASSPGQGNLTF. CDR3 DNA: TGCGCCAGCAGCCCGGGACAGGGGAACCTCACCTTC. The full variable domain, rest sourced from reference TRBV5-1 and TRBJ1-2, is KAGVTQTPRYLIKTRGQQVTLSCSPISGHRSVSWYQQTPGQGLQFLFEYFSETQRNKGNFPGRFSGRQFSNSRSEMNVSTLELGDSALYLCASSPGQGNLTFGSGTRLTVV.

The chain couples TRBV11-3 to TRBJ1-5; no clear D gene. Germline lookup yields CDR1 SGHNT and CDR2 YENEEA. The CDR3 consists of 13 residues. V gave up 5 bases and J gave up 2 bases, with 7 bases separating them. Here the CDR3 reads CASSTEGNQPQHF. CDR3 bases: TGTGCCAGCAGCACGGAGGGCAATCAGCCCCAGCATTTT.

The CDR3 DNA follows: TGTGCCAGCAGCTTAGCCTACAGGGGTCGGGAGACCCAGTACTTC. It yields the protein CASSLAYRGRETQYF. The J gene is TRBJ2-5, the V gene TRBV7-9, with 7 positions matching TRBD1. Germline trimming cut 0 bases from V and 5 bases from J; bases unmatched to any gene: 6. Germline-derived CDR1 and CDR2 are SEHNR and FQNEAQ (reference sequence). The CDR3 contains 15 residues.

The rearrangement joins TRBV19 to TRBJ2-1; D uncertain. The CDR3 loop spans 14 amino acids. Trimming pared 5 bases from V and 0 bases from J, leaving 8 bases between. Germline lookup yields CDR1 LNHDA and CDR2 SQIVND (reference sequence). CDR3 coding DNA: TGTGCCAGTAGTCCCCCAAACTCCTACAATGAGCAGTTCTTC. It specifies CASSPPNSYNEQFF. Together with reference TRBV19 and TRBJ2-1, the CDR3 gives the full variable domain: DGGITQSPKYLFRKEGQNVTLSCEQNLNHDAMYWYRQDPGQGLRLIYYSQIVNDFQKGDIAEGYSVSREKKESFPLTVTSAQKNPTAFYLCASSPPNSYNEQFFGPGTRLTVL.

This chain links TRBV27 with TRBJ2-3; D ambiguous. The CDR3 sequence is 15 residues long. Germline V gene sequence: CDR1 MNHEY, CDR2 SMNVEV (reference sequence). V was trimmed by 0 bases and J by 0 bases, leaving 7 bases between them. The CDR3 DNA reads TGTGCCAGCAGTTTATCGGCCAGGAGCACAGATACGCAGTATTTT. This encodes CASSLSARSTDTQYF.

The gene calls are TRBV15 and TRBJ2-3; D might be TRBD2 (6 bases). V dropped 2 bases and J dropped 6 bases, with 18 bases sitting between them. Germline loops: CDR1 LNHNV, CDR2 YYDKDF (reference sequence). This CDR3 has 16 amino acids. The CDR3: CATSRPEAGKVDTQYF. CDR3 nucleotide sequence: TGTGCCACCAGCAGACCTGAAGCGGGCAAGGTGGATACGCAGTATTTT.

The rearrangement uses TRBV7-2 and TRBJ1-5; D uncertain. From germline, CDR1 is SGHTA and CDR2 FQGNSA. This CDR3 region has 14 residues. V was clipped by 0 bases and J by 6 bases, with 9 bases between them. CDR3 nucleotide sequence: TGTGCCAGCAGCTTAGCGCAAGGGAGTCAGCCCCAGCATTTT. Protein sequence: CASSLAQGSQPQHF.

This chain connects TRBV10-3 to TRBJ1-2; tentatively, D is TRBD1 (5 bases). This CDR3 has 15 residues. Trimming removed 0 bases at V and 4 bases at J, with 12 bases between. The germline V gene encodes CDR1 ENHRY and CDR2 SYGVKD. In DNA form, the CDR3 reads TGTGCCATCAGTGAGTCAGGGGAGGGGAGCTATGGCTACACCTTC. Translated: CAISESGEGSYGYTF.